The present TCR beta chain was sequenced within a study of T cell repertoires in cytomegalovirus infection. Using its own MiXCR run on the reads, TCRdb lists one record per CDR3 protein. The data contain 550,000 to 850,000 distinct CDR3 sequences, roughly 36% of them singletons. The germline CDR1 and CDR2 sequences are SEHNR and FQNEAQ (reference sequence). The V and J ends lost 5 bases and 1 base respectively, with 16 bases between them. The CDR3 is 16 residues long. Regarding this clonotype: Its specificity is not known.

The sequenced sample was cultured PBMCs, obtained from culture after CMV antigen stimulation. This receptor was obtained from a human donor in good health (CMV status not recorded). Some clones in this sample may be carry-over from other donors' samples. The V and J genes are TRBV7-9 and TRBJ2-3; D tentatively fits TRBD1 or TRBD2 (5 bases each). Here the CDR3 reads CASSRGTAQGTDTQYF. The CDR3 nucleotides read TGTGCCAGCAGCCGTGGGACCGCCCAGGGCACAGATACGCAGTATTTT. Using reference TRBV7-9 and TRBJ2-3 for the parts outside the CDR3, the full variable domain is DTGVSQNPRHKITKRGQNVTFRCDPISEHNRLYWYRQTLGQGPEFLTYFQNEAQLEKSRLLSDRFSAERPKGSFSTLEIQRTEQGDSAMYLCASSRGTAQGTDTQYFGPGTRLTVL.